Below, 25 T cell receptor beta chains from the same sample are listed, as sequenced in a study of CD8+ T cells in alopecia areata. Sequencing templates came from extracted RNA that was reverse transcribed into cDNA. Produced via immunoSEQ multiplex PCR; TCRdb's table is partial and in-frame only. Of about 270,000 clones listed, about 62% are singletons. The treatment here: oral pan-JAK inhibitor, 5-10 mg twice daily. The input for sequencing was CD4+ T cells sorted from blood, taken around week 54, from a patient treated with tofacitinib. The receptors originated from a human donor with alopecia areata.

This clone appeared a few times. The V call is TRBV19, the J call TRBJ2-3, with 11 bases identical to TRBD2. The CDR3 length is 16 residues. Germline V CDR1 and CDR2: LNHDA, SQIVND (reference sequence). V was pared by 5 bases and J by 6 bases, with 10 bases of the junction left unmatched. The CDR3 DNA sequence: TGTGCCAGTAGTCTAATAGCGGGGGGGCCGACGGATACGCAGTATTTT. Translation: CASSLIAGGPTDTQYF.

This chain uses TRBV12-5 with TRBJ2-5; the D gene is possibly TRBD2 (5 bases). Germline-derived CDR1 and CDR2 are LGHNT and FRNRAP. The CDR3 totals 15 residues. V dropped 6 bases and J dropped 3 bases, with 17 bases sitting between them. The CDR3 sequence: CASGRSLPGEETQYF. In DNA, the CDR3 is TGTGCTAGTGGACGTTCCCTCCCCGGGGAAGAGACCCAGTACTTC.

The chain combines TRBV5-4 with TRBJ1-2; the D gene is possibly TRBD1 (5 bases). The CDR3 covers 15 residues. Germline CDR1 reads SGHNT; CDR2 reads YYREEE (reference sequence). V lost 5 bases and J lost 3, with 17 bases in between. CDR3 residues: CASSRPGRLDYGYTF. The CDR3 region has the DNA TGTGCCAGCAGTAGGCCGGGACGCCTTGACTATGGCTACACCTTC.

This sequence joins TRBV25-1 and TRBJ1-2; TRBD1 is a possible D gene (5 bases). CDR3 length: 14 amino acids. V shed 1 base and J shed 5 bases, with 11 bases lying between them. Germline lookup yields CDR1 MGHDK and CDR2 SYGVNS. The CDR3: CASSESPGEYGYTF. CDR3 nucleotides: TGTGCCAGCAGTGAATCCCCGGGGGAATATGGCTACACCTTC.

This clone was recorded a few times. The V call is TRBV7-8, the J call TRBJ1-2, with TRBD1 matching over 7 bases. The ends lost 2 bases at V and 12 bases at J; junction bases unmatched: 12. This CDR3 is built from 14 residues. The germline CDR1 and CDR2 sequences are SGHVS and FQNEAQ. The CDR3 sequence: CASSLYPQGKGDTF. The CDR3 nucleotides read TGTGCCAGCAGCTTATACCCACAGGGGAAGGGGGACACCTTC.

The rearrangement links TRBV5-1 to TRBJ2-3, with D perhaps given as TRBD1 or TRBD2 (5 bases each). Per germline, CDR1 SGHRS and CDR2 YFSETQ. The ends were cut back, 0 bases at V and 4 bases at J, with 12 bases in the middle. This CDR3 has 15 amino acids. The CDR3 region has the DNA TGCGCCAGCAGCTTGGCGGGGCAGTCGGCAGATACGCAGTATTTT. It is translated as CASSLAGQSADTQYF.

For this clone: The sample has other DNA sequences that encode this CDR3 too. CDR3 amino acids: CSVDVSGPGQFF. The CDR3 DNA reads TGCAGCGTTGATGTGAGTGGGCCTGGGCAGTTCTTC. The V and J genes are TRBV29-1 and TRBJ2-1; D is uncertain. The germline CDR1 and CDR2 sequences are SQVTM and ANQGSEA. The V and J ends lost 3 bases and 12 bases respectively, with 15 bases between them. The CDR3 totals 12 residues.

The chain recombines TRBV4-2 with TRBJ2-7; 9 nucleotides agree with TRBD2. The trim removed 3 bases at V and 3 bases at J, leaving 9 bases unmatched. From germline, CDR1 is LGHNA and CDR2 YNFKEQ. The CDR3 is 16 residues long. The CDR3: CASSQEVSGSNYEQYF. CDR3 bases: TGTGCCAGCAGCCAGGAGGTTAGCGGGAGCAACTACGAGCAGTACTTC.

The rearrangement joins TRBV9 to TRBJ2-3; 8 bases match TRBD2. The CDR3 spans 15 residues. With 3 bases clipped from V and 10 bases from J, the junction kept 13 bases outside the gene matches. Germline V lookup: CDR1 SGDLS, CDR2 YYNGEE. CDR3 in DNA: TGTGCCAGCAGCGAGGGGGGACTAGGAGTTTCGGCGCAGTATTTT. Residues: CASSEGGLGVSAQYF. Full variable domain (outside the CDR3, taken from reference TRBV9 and TRBJ2-3): DSGVTQTPKHLITATGQRVTLRCSPRSGDLSVYWYQQSLDQGLQFLIQYYNGEERAKGNILERFSAQQFPDLHSELNLSSLELGDSALYFCASSEGGLGVSAQYFGPGTRLTVL.

V and J are TRBV30 and TRBJ2-1; 9 bases match TRBD1. Germline V CDR1 and CDR2: GTSNPN, SVGIG (reference sequence). The CDR3 extends over 16 amino acids. V was pared by 0 bases and J by 0 bases, with 3 bases of the junction left unmatched. The CDR3 region is CAWSVDRGGSYNEQFF. The CDR3 DNA reads as TGTGCCTGGAGTGTAGACAGGGGGGGCTCCTACAATGAGCAGTTCTTC.

The genes are TRBV27 and TRBJ2-7; either TRBD1 or TRBD2 may fit D (5 bases each). The CDR3 length is 13 residues. V was clipped by 6 bases and J by 6 bases, with 15 bases between them. CDR1 MNHEY and CDR2 SMNVEV come from the germline V gene (reference sequence). CDR3 DNA sequence: TGTGCCAGCAGAAGCCCCGGGGCACCCGAGCAGTACTTC. Translating it yields CASRSPGAPEQYF.

This clone was recorded a few times. The chain couples TRBV5-1 to TRBJ2-7, with D possibly matching TRBD2 (6 bases). The germline V gene encodes CDR1 SGHRS and CDR2 YFSETQ. Trimming pared 3 bases from V and 2 bases from J, leaving 15 bases between. The CDR3 is 15 residues long. The CDR3 DNA follows: TGCGCCAGCAGCTCTCTCGGGGGTGCCGCCTACGAGCAGTACTTC. Translated: CASSSLGGAAYEQYF.

The chain employs TRBV6-6 and TRBJ1-2; maybe TRBD1 (5 bases). V was pared by 6 bases and J by 7 bases, with 9 bases between. From germline, CDR1 is MNHNY and CDR2 SVGAGI (reference sequence). The length of the CDR3 is 11 residues. The CDR3 here is CASSTGGGYTF. CDR3 bases: TGTGCCAGCAGCACAGGTGGTGGCTACACCTTC.

This chain links TRBV4-2 with TRBJ2-5, with 10 bases that match TRBD2. CDR1 is LGHNA, CDR2 YNFKEQ, per germline. With V trimmed by 2 bases and J by 4 bases, 7 bases remained unmatched. There are 16 residues in the CDR3. CDR3 sequence: CASSQLGTSDPETQYF. DNA for the CDR3: TGTGCCAGCAGCCAACTCGGGACTAGCGACCCAGAGACCCAGTACTTC.

The chain is built from TRBV23-1 and TRBJ1-2, with D possibly being TRBD1 (5 bases). TRBV23-1 falls under the ORF class, with uncertain function. V was cut by 0 bases and J by 8 bases, with 10 bases left in between. The CDR3 is made up of 13 amino acids. CDR3 nucleotides: TGCGCCAGCAGTCAATCACCAGGGACCGGCTACACCTTC. This sequence encodes CASSQSPGTGYTF.

The CDR3 protein is CSPRWTGFNEKLFF. The CDR3 nucleotides read TGCAGCCCTCGATGGACAGGGTTTAATGAAAAACTGTTTTTT. This chain uses TRBV29-1 with TRBJ1-4; 8 positions agree with TRBD1. The trim removed 8 bases at V and 4 bases at J, leaving 9 bases unmatched. Per germline, CDR1 SQVTM and CDR2 ANQGSEA. The CDR3 is made up of 14 amino acids.

V gene TRBV7-9 combines with J gene TRBJ1-1, with unresolved D. The CDR3 sequence is 12 residues long. CDR1 and CDR2 from the germline V gene are SEHNR and FQNEAQ (reference sequence). Trimming took off 3 bases at V and 6 bases at J, with 8 bases between the two ends. CDR3 in amino acids: CASSFRGSEAFF. The CDR3 coding sequence is TGTGCCAGCAGCTTCCGGGGTTCTGAAGCTTTCTTT.

This clone was seen more than once but under ten times. The chain recombines TRBV7-2 with TRBJ2-3; D is undetermined. CDR3 length: 14 amino acids. The V end lost 2 bases, the J end lost 3 bases, and 9 bases lay between the germline ends. Germline-derived CDR1 and CDR2 are SGHTA and FQGNSA. The CDR3 sequence: CASSLSGRTDTQYF. The CDR3 DNA sequence: TGTGCCAGCAGCTTATCCGGCAGGACAGATACGCAGTATTTT.

The chain carries TRBV6-5 and TRBJ2-7; 7 bases are shared with TRBD1. CDR1 and CDR2 from the germline V gene are MNHEY and SVGAGI. The CDR3 contains 15 residues. V lost 5 bases and J lost 0; bases outside the gene matches: 7. The CDR3 protein is CASSAGTVNSYEQYF. The CDR3 DNA reads as TGTGCCAGCAGTGCCGGGACAGTAAACTCCTACGAGCAGTACTTC.

This clone has more than one count but fewer than ten. J is TRBJ1-2 and V is TRBV20-1, with TRBD1 matching 7 bases. The CDR3 runs to 11 residues. Germline CDR1 and CDR2: DFQATT and SNEGSKA (reference sequence). The trim removed 6 bases at V and 6 bases at J, leaving 4 bases unmatched. The chain's CDR3 is CSATQGNGYTF. The CDR3, as DNA: TGCAGTGCGACACAGGGGAATGGCTACACCTTC.

The rearrangement links TRBV4-1 to TRBJ2-1; D unresolved. The CDR3 consists of 13 residues. CDR1 is MGHRA, CDR2 YSYEKL, per germline. With 2 bases removed from V and 7 bases from J, the gap between germline ends came to 9 bases. Here the CDR3 DNA reads TGCGCCAGCAGCCAAAGCTTGTGGAATGAGCAGTTCTTC. Amino acid sequence: CASSQSLWNEQFF.

This chain connects TRBV19 to TRBJ1-5; tentatively, D is TRBD1 (5 bases). The CDR3 totals 15 residues. Germline V CDR1 and CDR2: LNHDA, SQIVND (reference sequence). V was cut by 3 bases and J by 1 base, with 10 bases left in between. The CDR3 loop reads CASSMSGGSNQPQHF. In DNA, the CDR3 is TGTGCCAGTAGTATGAGTGGGGGAAGCAATCAGCCCCAGCATTTT.

The chain carries TRBV29-1 and TRBJ2-2, with 7 nucleotides matching TRBD1. Germline CDR1 reads SQVTM; CDR2 reads ANQGSEA. J lost 5 bases, V lost 6 bases, and 12 bases had no gene match. The length of the CDR3 is 15 residues. The CDR3 sequence: CSVSFQGVGTGELFF. CDR3 sequence (DNA): TGCAGCGTATCCTTCCAGGGGGTTGGAACCGGGGAGCTGTTTTTT.

This clone was picked up many times. The chain carries TRBV6-1 and TRBJ2-7, with 7 bases matching TRBD2. This CDR3 is built from 13 residues. Trimming took 8 bases from V and 7 from J; bases not matched to a gene: 11. Looked up from germline, CDR1 is MNHNS and CDR2 is SASEGT. CDR3 nucleotides: TGTGCCAGCTCCGGGACTACGACCTTGGAGCAGTACTTC. This gives the protein CASSGTTTLEQYF.

This chain connects TRBV6-6 to TRBJ1-1, with TRBD1 matching 9 bases. The germline V gene has CDR1 MNHNY and CDR2 SVGAGI (reference sequence). The J segment lost 4 bases and the V segment lost 5 bases, leaving 8 bases of the junction unmatched. CDR3 size: 15 residues. CDR3 sequence reads: CASSAGTGLSTEAFF. The DNA for the CDR3 is TGTGCCAGCAGTGCCGGGACAGGGCTTTCCACTGAAGCTTTCTTT.